The 20 T cell receptor beta chains given below trace back to one sample, sequenced in a study of monozygotic twins with inflammatory bowel disease. TCRdb re-called the 5' RACE reads and gives one entry per CDR3 protein, without DNA. This listing includes about 330,000 distinct CDR3 sequences. The sequencing sample was made of blood. All receptors derive from a human donor with ulcerative colitis or Crohn's disease, or a healthy co-twin of an affected twin (not recorded which).

The chain uses TRBV5-1 and TRBJ2-5. CDR1 and CDR2 from the germline V gene are SGHRS and YFSETQ. The CDR3 is 15 amino acids. CDR3 amino acids: CASRTDGGSHETQYF.

This sequence joins TRBV30 and TRBJ1-1; TCRdb picks TRBD1, but there is no DNA to check that call. The CDR3 is 14 amino acids. Germline CDR1 and CDR2: GTSNPN and SVGIG (reference sequence). The CDR3 spells CAWTPGLLNTEAFF.

The chain is built from TRBV5-5 and TRBJ2-3; lacking DNA, the TRBD2 call made by TCRdb goes unchecked. Germline V lookup: CDR1 SGHKS, CDR2 YYEKEE (reference sequence). This CDR3 contains 15 residues. The CDR3 loop reads CASSSAGGATDTQYF.

The gene calls are TRBV5-1 and TRBJ1-6; TCRdb calls TRBD1, which cannot be checked without DNA. This CDR3 has 17 residues. Germline assignment: CDR1 SGHRS and CDR2 YFSETQ. The CDR3: CASSLANPGQGWSPLHF.

This chain joins TRBV11-2 and TRBJ2-2; as DNA is missing, the TRBD2 call by TCRdb cannot be tested. CDR1 and CDR2 (germline): SGHAT, FQNNGV. The CDR3 has 16 amino acids. CDR3 sequence: CASSLPSGRLAGELFF.

The genes are TRBV20-1 and TRBJ2-3; lacking DNA, the TRBD2 call made by TCRdb goes unchecked. Per germline, CDR1 DFQATT and CDR2 SNEGSKA (reference sequence). The CDR3 is made up of 16 amino acids. The CDR3: CSARSRTTLSTDTQYF.

This chain connects TRBV11-2 to TRBJ2-1; the D call of TRBD2 rests on TCRdb alone, since no DNA is present to check it. This CDR3 has 18 amino acids. Germline lookup yields CDR1 SGHAT and CDR2 FQNNGV. The CDR3 loop reads CASSLVGSGGSSYNEQFF.

The chain couples TRBV7-9 to TRBJ2-5. The V gene's germline CDR1 is SEHNR and CDR2 FQNEAQ (reference sequence). CDR3 length: 11 residues. CDR3 in amino acids: CASGAGETQYF.

This rearrangement joins TRBV10-2 to TRBJ2-1; absent DNA, TCRdb's TRBD2 call cannot be checked. Germline loops: CDR1 WSHSY, CDR2 SAAADI. The CDR3 extends over 18 amino acids. The CDR3 region is CASSEGLVGLVSYNEQFF.

This chain links TRBV15 with TRBJ2-3. Germline loops: CDR1 LNHNV, CDR2 YYDKDF (reference sequence). The CDR3 covers 15 residues. The CDR3 is CATSRSPKVPDTQYF.

The V and J genes are TRBV5-1 and TRBJ2-1; TCRdb's D call of TRBD1 is untestable without DNA. Germline CDR1 is SGHRS and CDR2 is YFSETQ. The CDR3 loop spans 16 amino acids. The CDR3: CASSRFRDSDYNEQFF.

The chain uses TRBV30 and TRBJ1-2; TCRdb returns TRBD1, unconfirmable since there is no DNA. The germline gives CDR1 GTSNPN, CDR2 SVGIG (reference sequence). The CDR3 length is 14 residues. The CDR3 is CAWSENRGRDGYTF.

This rearrangement joins TRBV4-1 to TRBJ1-2; absent DNA, TCRdb's TRBD1 call cannot be checked. The CDR3 is made up of 14 amino acids. Germline values: CDR1 MGHRA, CDR2 YSYEKL. CDR3 amino acids: CASSQDRGPGGYTF.

The rearrangement uses TRBV5-1 and TRBJ1-6. The CDR3 length is 14 residues. The germline V gene encodes CDR1 SGHRS and CDR2 YFSETQ. CDR3 residues: CASSLEGFNSPLHF.

The V gene is TRBV4-2, the J gene TRBJ1-3. The CDR3 has 15 residues. Germline V CDR1 and CDR2: LGHNA, YNFKEQ. CDR3 sequence reads: CASSQDGFSGNTIYF.

This rearrangement joins TRBV7-2 to TRBJ1-2; TCRdb's D call, TRBD1, is unchecked because there is no DNA. The CDR3 sequence is 15 residues long. CDR1 is SGHTA and CDR2 is FQGNSA in the germline V gene. CDR3 region: CASSLSGTGVYGYTF. Based on the CDR3 plus reference TRBV7-2 and TRBJ1-2, the full variable domain is GAGVSQSPSNKVTEKGKDVELRCDPISGHTALYWYRQSLGQGLEFLIYFQGNSAPDKSGLPSDRFSAERTGGSVSTLTIQRTQQEDSAVYLCASSLSGTGVYGYTFGSGTRLTVV.

CDR3: CASSFLGDFSTDTQYF. This chain joins TRBV6-5 and TRBJ2-3; TCRdb indicates TRBD2, and absent DNA this call remains unverified. There are 16 residues in the CDR3. Per germline, CDR1 MNHEY and CDR2 SVGAGI.

This chain links TRBV11-2 with TRBJ2-1; TCRdb's D call of TRBD2 is untestable without DNA. CDR1 and CDR2 from the germline V gene are SGHAT and FQNNGV. The CDR3 is made up of 18 amino acids. The CDR3 protein is CASSRTSGGRSSYNEQFF.

This sequence joins TRBV5-1 and TRBJ2-5; with no DNA, the TCRdb D assignment of TRBD1 cannot be verified. Germline loops: CDR1 SGHRS, CDR2 YFSETQ. CDR3 length: 15 residues. The CDR3 protein is CASSFVGTKRETQYF.

This sequence joins TRBV5-6 and TRBJ2-7; TCRdb returns TRBD1, unconfirmable since there is no DNA. Germline values: CDR1 SGHDT, CDR2 YYEEEE. The CDR3 length is 16 residues. The CDR3 protein is CASSSPGQMTAYEQYF.